This TCR beta chain was profiled in a study of cytomegalovirus exposure and HLA in healthy donors. Findings and limits, study-wide: Presence/absence analysis assumed near-uniform sequencing depth across donors. Researchers reported in a later analysis that a missense DCLRE1C variant was tied to TCR beta V- and J-gene trimming. Researchers reportedly found TCR beta sequences accurately predicted most subjects' HLA-A and HLA-B alleles. Being indistinguishable, some V segments were excluded, TRBV6-2 and TRBV6-3 among them.

As concerns this clone: The antigen remains undetermined.

The CDR3 runs to 14 residues. From germline, CDR1 is SQVTM and CDR2 ANQGSEA. V lost 7 bases and J lost 3, with 17 bases in between. Researchers ran the PCR with 60 Vbeta and 13 Jbeta primers. Some clones are missing from TCRdb's copy, which holds only in-frame ones; the method was immunoSEQ multiplex PCR. The sample shows roughly 170,000 clones, 75% to 85% of them seen only once. The sequenced sample consisted of PBMCs. The rearrangement links TRBV29-1 to TRBJ2-3, with D possibly TRBD2 on 6 matching bases. The clonotype was recovered from a boy between 5 and 17 years old in good health and CMV-seronegative. CDR3 sequence reads: CSASPAEGTDTQYF. The CDR3 region has the DNA TGCAGCGCGTCTCCAGCGGAGGGGACAGATACGCAGTATTTT.